The rows below give T cell receptor beta chains drawn from one sample of a study of blood T cell repertoires in COVID-19. Using immunoSEQ multiplex PCR, the repertoire was profiled, and TCRdb retains in-frame clones only, with some absent. The sample consists of roughly 120,000 clones, around 87% of them appearing once. Sequencing used peripheral blood. Receptors were obtained from a woman aged 60 to 75 with COVID-19, enrolled during active disease. CDR3s include the opening cysteine and the closing phenylalanine or tryptophan. Fields, in order: V gene, clone size, D gene, J gene, CDR3 protein, CDR3 DNA. The D gene is left open where the match is weak. Clone size is given for some rows only: seen once, a few or many times, or a class if the clone is expanded.

v_call: TRBV18
clone_size: -
d_call: TRBD1
j_call: TRBJ2-1
cdr3_aa: CASSPPPGGGEQFF
cdr3_nt: TGTGCCAGCTCACCACCCCCAGGGGGCGGTGAGCAGTTCTTC

v_call: TRBV27
clone_size: -
d_call: -
j_call: TRBJ2-2
cdr3_aa: CASSLAGNTGELFF
cdr3_nt: TGTGCCAGCAGTTTGGCGGGGAACACCGGGGAGCTGTTTTTT

v_call: TRBV7-2
clone_size: -
d_call: TRBD1
j_call: TRBJ2-2
cdr3_aa: CASSQSRGRAGELFF
cdr3_nt: TGTGCCAGCAGCCAGAGTAGGGGGCGGGCCGGGGAGCTGTTTTTT

v_call: TRBV7-9
clone_size: -
d_call: -
j_call: TRBJ1-1
cdr3_aa: CASSPQGMNTEAFF
cdr3_nt: TGTGCCAGCAGCCCGCAGGGGATGAACACTGAAGCTTTCTTT

v_call: TRBV5-6
clone_size: -
d_call: TRBD1
j_call: TRBJ1-2
cdr3_aa: CASSRDRAKGYTF
cdr3_nt: TGTGCCAGCAGCCGGGACAGGGCAAAAGGCTACACCTTC

v_call: TRBV24-1
clone_size: -
d_call: -
j_call: TRBJ2-1
cdr3_aa: CATSDFLGNEQFF
cdr3_nt: TGTGCCACCAGTGATTTTCTCGGCAATGAGCAGTTCTTC

v_call: TRBV11-3
clone_size: once
d_call: TRBD2
j_call: TRBJ2-1
cdr3_aa: CASSLKAGGSYNEQFF
cdr3_nt: TGTGCCAGCAGCTTAAAAGCGGGGGGGTCCTACAATGAGCAGTTCTTC

v_call: TRBV14
clone_size: once
d_call: -
j_call: TRBJ1-1
cdr3_aa: CASSQVIGRAFF
cdr3_nt: TGTGCCAGCAGCCAAGTTATCGGTCGGGCTTTCTTT

v_call: TRBV19
clone_size: -
d_call: -
j_call: TRBJ2-2
cdr3_aa: CASSIAVNTGELFF
cdr3_nt: TGTGCCAGTAGTATAGCCGTGAACACCGGGGAGCTGTTTTTT

v_call: TRBV20-1
clone_size: -
d_call: TRBD1
j_call: TRBJ1-6
cdr3_aa: CSASDRGTAINSPLHF
cdr3_nt: TGCAGTGCTAGTGATAGGGGGACAGCAATTAATTCACCCCTCCACTTT

v_call: TRBV4-3
clone_size: -
d_call: -
j_call: TRBJ2-7
cdr3_aa: CASSQDYEGAVYEQYF
cdr3_nt: TGCGCCAGCAGCCAAGATTACGAGGGCGCAGTTTACGAGCAGTACTTC

v_call: TRBV18
clone_size: -
d_call: -
j_call: TRBJ1-1
cdr3_aa: CASSPGRNTEAFF
cdr3_nt: TGTGCCAGCTCACCAGGGAGGAACACTGAAGCTTTCTTT

v_call: TRBV11-3
clone_size: once
d_call: -
j_call: TRBJ2-6
cdr3_aa: CASSPTGTGANVLTF
cdr3_nt: TGTGCCAGCAGCCCCACAGGGACTGGGGCCAACGTCCTGACTTTC

v_call: TRBV19
clone_size: -
d_call: TRBD1
j_call: TRBJ1-5
cdr3_aa: CASSGTGGVSNQPQHF
cdr3_nt: TGTGCCAGTAGTGGGACAGGAGGAGTAAGCAATCAGCCCCAGCATTTT

v_call: TRBV7-8
clone_size: -
d_call: -
j_call: TRBJ2-7
cdr3_aa: CASSLPSTGEQYF
cdr3_nt: TGTGCCAGCAGCTTACCCTCTACGGGGGAGCAGTACTTC

v_call: TRBV12-3/TRBV12-4
clone_size: once
d_call: TRBD2
j_call: TRBJ2-4
cdr3_aa: CASTELLAGSQYF
cdr3_nt: TGTGCCAGCACCGAATTACTAGCGGGGAGTCAGTACTTC

v_call: TRBV3-1/TRBV3-2
clone_size: -
d_call: -
j_call: TRBJ1-1
cdr3_aa: CASSPRPGKFAEAFF
cdr3_nt: TGTGCCAGCAGCCCCCGGCCAGGGAAGTTTGCTGAAGCTTTCTTT

v_call: TRBV18
clone_size: -
d_call: -
j_call: TRBJ2-3
cdr3_aa: CASSPSGADTQYF
cdr3_nt: TGTGCCAGCTCACCCTCGGGGGCAGATACGCAGTATTTT

v_call: TRBV9
clone_size: -
d_call: TRBD1
j_call: TRBJ1-3
cdr3_aa: CASSIDRGSAGNTIYF
cdr3_nt: TGTGCCAGCAGCATCGACAGGGGTTCGGCTGGAAACACCATATATTTT

v_call: TRBV27
clone_size: -
d_call: -
j_call: TRBJ2-2
cdr3_aa: CASSLEGPPRGLFF
cdr3_nt: TGTGCCAGCAGTTTAGAGGGCCCGCCAAGAGGGCTGTTTTTT

v_call: TRBV18
clone_size: -
d_call: -
j_call: TRBJ2-7
cdr3_aa: CASSPTSYEQYF
cdr3_nt: TGTGCCAGCTCACCGACATCCTACGAGCAGTACTTC

v_call: TRBV10-3
clone_size: -
d_call: -
j_call: TRBJ1-2
cdr3_aa: CAISGKDSHNYGYTF
cdr3_nt: TGTGCCATCAGTGGAAAGGACAGCCATAACTATGGCTACACCTTC

v_call: TRBV18
clone_size: -
d_call: -
j_call: TRBJ1-2
cdr3_aa: CASSPLEGLAYGYTF
cdr3_nt: TGTGCCAGCTCACCATTAGAGGGCTTGGCCTATGGCTACACCTTC

v_call: TRBV5-6
clone_size: -
d_call: -
j_call: TRBJ1-5
cdr3_aa: CASSRSKGYQPQHF
cdr3_nt: TGTGCCAGCAGCCGGTCGAAGGGGTATCAGCCCCAGCATTTT

v_call: TRBV5-6
clone_size: -
d_call: TRBD2
j_call: TRBJ2-3
cdr3_aa: CASNRGLASSLTDTQYF
cdr3_nt: TGTGCCAGCAACCGAGGACTAGCGTCTAGCCTCACAGATACGCAGTATTTT

v_call: TRBV3-1/TRBV3-2
clone_size: -
d_call: TRBD1
j_call: TRBJ1-2
cdr3_aa: CASSPRTGGPYGYTF
cdr3_nt: TGTGCCAGCAGCCCCCGGACAGGAGGCCCCTATGGCTACACCTTC

v_call: TRBV7-9
clone_size: -
d_call: -
j_call: TRBJ1-2
cdr3_aa: CASSIGQSGGYTF
cdr3_nt: TGTGCCAGCAGCATAGGACAGTCTGGCGGCTACACCTTC

v_call: TRBV5-5
clone_size: -
d_call: TRBD1
j_call: TRBJ1-1
cdr3_aa: CASSPRQGGTEAFF
cdr3_nt: TGTGCCAGCAGCCCCCGACAGGGGGGAACTGAAGCTTTCTTT

v_call: TRBV14
clone_size: few
d_call: -
j_call: TRBJ1-2
cdr3_aa: CASSQGHSYGYTF
cdr3_nt: TGTGCCAGCAGCCAAGGTCACAGCTATGGCTACACCTTC

v_call: TRBV12-5
clone_size: -
d_call: TRBD1
j_call: TRBJ2-1
cdr3_aa: CASGLRGRFEQFF
cdr3_nt: TGTGCTAGTGGTCTCAGGGGGCGATTTGAGCAGTTCTTC

v_call: TRBV4-1
clone_size: -
d_call: -
j_call: TRBJ1-5
cdr3_aa: CASSLGGGRQPQHF
cdr3_nt: TGCGCCAGCAGTCTGGGCGGGGGTCGGCAGCCCCAGCATTTT

v_call: TRBV19
clone_size: few
d_call: -
j_call: TRBJ1-5
cdr3_aa: CASRVQGASNQPQHF
cdr3_nt: TGTGCCAGTAGAGTACAAGGGGCTAGCAATCAGCCCCAGCATTTT

v_call: TRBV19
clone_size: -
d_call: TRBD2
j_call: TRBJ2-1
cdr3_aa: CASSTIPSRGAGGNEQFF
cdr3_nt: TGTGCCAGTAGTACAATACCATCGAGAGGGGCGGGGGGCAATGAGCAGTTCTTC

v_call: TRBV27
clone_size: -
d_call: TRBD1
j_call: TRBJ1-6
cdr3_aa: CASSLETGVNSPLHF
cdr3_nt: TGTGCCAGCAGTTTAGAGACAGGGGTTAATTCACCCCTCCACTTT

v_call: TRBV4-2
clone_size: once
d_call: -
j_call: TRBJ2-2
cdr3_aa: CASSQVGGAVTGELFF
cdr3_nt: TGTGCCAGCAGCCAAGTTGGCGGGGCGGTCACCGGGGAGCTGTTTTTT

v_call: TRBV6-2/TRBV6-3
clone_size: -
d_call: -
j_call: TRBJ2-5
cdr3_aa: CASSQGEETQYF
cdr3_nt: TGTGCCAGCAGTCAGGGCGAGGAGACCCAGTACTTC

v_call: TRBV3-1/TRBV3-2
clone_size: -
d_call: TRBD2
j_call: TRBJ2-3
cdr3_aa: CASSPGRWTSGGGDTQYF
cdr3_nt: TGTGCCAGCAGCCCAGGCCGGTGGACTAGCGGGGGGGGAGATACGCAGTATTTT

v_call: TRBV9
clone_size: -
d_call: -
j_call: TRBJ1-2
cdr3_aa: CASSVLQSGESGYTF
cdr3_nt: TGTGCCAGCAGCGTTCTACAGTCGGGGGAAAGCGGCTACACCTTC

v_call: TRBV6-2/TRBV6-3
clone_size: -
d_call: -
j_call: TRBJ1-2
cdr3_aa: CASSYSAGGYTF
cdr3_nt: TGTGCCAGCAGTTACTCGGCGGGTGGCTACACCTTC

v_call: TRBV6-2/TRBV6-3
clone_size: -
d_call: -
j_call: TRBJ1-6
cdr3_aa: CASSYSGSYGDSPLHF
cdr3_nt: TGTGCCAGCAGTTACTCGGGGAGCTACGGGGATTCACCCCTCCACTTT

v_call: TRBV18
clone_size: few
d_call: -
j_call: TRBJ2-1
cdr3_aa: CASSLGGAGDEQFF
cdr3_nt: TGTGCCAGCTCCCTTGGCGGGGCTGGGGATGAGCAGTTCTTC

v_call: TRBV5-8
clone_size: -
d_call: -
j_call: TRBJ2-2
cdr3_aa: CASSVDSAARGELFF
cdr3_nt: TGTGCCAGCAGCGTTGACAGCGCCGCTCGCGGGGAGCTGTTTTTT

v_call: TRBV11-2
clone_size: once
d_call: TRBD2
j_call: TRBJ2-7
cdr3_aa: CASSWGTSGGLSYYEQYF
cdr3_nt: TGTGCCAGCAGCTGGGGGACTAGCGGGGGGTTATCTTACTACGAGCAGTACTTC

v_call: TRBV11-2
clone_size: -
d_call: -
j_call: TRBJ1-2
cdr3_aa: CASSLGGILRDYGYTF
cdr3_nt: TGTGCCAGCAGCTTGGGTGGCATACTCAGGGACTATGGCTACACCTTC

v_call: TRBV7-7
clone_size: few
d_call: TRBD1
j_call: TRBJ1-1
cdr3_aa: CASSLDRSTEAFF
cdr3_nt: TGTGCCAGCAGCCTGGACAGGAGCACTGAAGCTTTCTTT

v_call: TRBV10-2
clone_size: -
d_call: TRBD1
j_call: TRBJ2-6
cdr3_aa: CASKGQGFSGANVLTF
cdr3_nt: TGCGCCAGCAAGGGACAGGGGTTTTCTGGGGCCAACGTCCTGACTTTC